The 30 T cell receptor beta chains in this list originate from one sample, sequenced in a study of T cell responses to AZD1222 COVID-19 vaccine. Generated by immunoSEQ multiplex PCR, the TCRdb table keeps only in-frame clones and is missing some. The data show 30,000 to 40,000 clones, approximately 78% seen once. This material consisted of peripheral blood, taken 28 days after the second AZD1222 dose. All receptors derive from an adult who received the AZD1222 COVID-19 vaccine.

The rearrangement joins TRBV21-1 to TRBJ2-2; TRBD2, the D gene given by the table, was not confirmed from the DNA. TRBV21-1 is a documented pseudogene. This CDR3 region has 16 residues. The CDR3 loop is CASSKDTSGDTGELFF. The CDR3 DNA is TGTGCCAGCAGCAAAGATACTAGCGGGGACACCGGGGAGCTGTTTTTT.

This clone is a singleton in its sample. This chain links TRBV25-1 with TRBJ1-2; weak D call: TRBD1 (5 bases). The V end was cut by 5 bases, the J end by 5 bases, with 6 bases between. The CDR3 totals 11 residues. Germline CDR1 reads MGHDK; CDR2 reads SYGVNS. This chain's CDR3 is CASSRGYGYTF. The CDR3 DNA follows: TGTGCCAGCAGTCGGGGGTATGGCTACACCTTC.

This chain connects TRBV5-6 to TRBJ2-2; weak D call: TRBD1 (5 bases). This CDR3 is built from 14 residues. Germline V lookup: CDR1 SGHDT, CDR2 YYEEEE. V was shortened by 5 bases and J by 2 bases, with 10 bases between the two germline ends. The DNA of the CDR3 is TGTGCCAGCAGGTCAAGGGGCAACACCGGGGAGCTGTTTTTT. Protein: CASRSRGNTGELFF.

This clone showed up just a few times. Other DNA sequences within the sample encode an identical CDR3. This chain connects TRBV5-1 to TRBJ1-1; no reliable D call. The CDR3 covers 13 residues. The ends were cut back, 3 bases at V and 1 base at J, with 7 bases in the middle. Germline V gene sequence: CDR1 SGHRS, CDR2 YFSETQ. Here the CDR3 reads CASSSEGNTEAFF. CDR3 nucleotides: TGCGCCAGCAGCTCTGAGGGGAACACTGAAGCTTTCTTT.

The CDR3 spells CASSLHDYGYTF. The DNA for the CDR3 is TGCGCCAGCAGTCTCCATGACTATGGCTACACCTTC. The chain recombines TRBV23-1 with TRBJ1-2; unclear D gene. TRBV23-1 is classed as an ORF, of uncertain function. The CDR3 is made up of 12 amino acids. Trimming shortened V by 4 bases and J by 3 bases, and 6 bases separated the two germline ends.

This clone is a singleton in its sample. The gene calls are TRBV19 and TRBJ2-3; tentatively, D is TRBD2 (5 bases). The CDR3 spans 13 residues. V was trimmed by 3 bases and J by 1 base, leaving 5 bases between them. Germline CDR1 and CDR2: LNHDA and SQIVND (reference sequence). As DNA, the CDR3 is TGTGCCAGTAGTATGAGGGGCACAGATACGCAGTATTTT. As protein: CASSMRGTDTQYF.

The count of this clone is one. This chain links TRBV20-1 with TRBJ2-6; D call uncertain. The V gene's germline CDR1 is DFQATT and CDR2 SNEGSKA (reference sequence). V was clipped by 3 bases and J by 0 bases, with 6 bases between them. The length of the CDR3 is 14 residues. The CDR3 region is CSASAFSGANVLTF. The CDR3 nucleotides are TGCAGTGCTAGTGCTTTCTCTGGGGCCAACGTCCTGACTTTC.

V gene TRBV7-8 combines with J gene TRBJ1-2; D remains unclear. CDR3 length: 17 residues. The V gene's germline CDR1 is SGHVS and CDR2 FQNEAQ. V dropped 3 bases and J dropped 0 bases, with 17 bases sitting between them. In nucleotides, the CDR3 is TGTGCCAGCAGCTTTATCCCCGGAGGACGCGCTAACTATGGCTACACCTTC. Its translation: CASSFIPGGRANYGYTF.

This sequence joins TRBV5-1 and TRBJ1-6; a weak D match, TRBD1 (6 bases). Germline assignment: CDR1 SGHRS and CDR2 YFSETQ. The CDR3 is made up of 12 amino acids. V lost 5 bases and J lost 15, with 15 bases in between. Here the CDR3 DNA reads TGCGCCAGCAGTTATCAGGGGTTCCACCTCCACTTT. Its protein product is CASSYQGFHLHF.

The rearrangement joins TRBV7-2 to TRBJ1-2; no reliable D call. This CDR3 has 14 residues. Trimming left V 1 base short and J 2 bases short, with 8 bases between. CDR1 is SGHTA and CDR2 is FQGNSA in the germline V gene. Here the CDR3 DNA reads TGTGCCAGCAGCTTAGTAGTTTTAAACTATGGCTACACCTTC. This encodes CASSLVVLNYGYTF. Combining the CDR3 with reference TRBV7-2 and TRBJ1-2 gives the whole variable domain GAGVSQSPSNKVTEKGKDVELRCDPISGHTALYWYRQSLGQGLEFLIYFQGNSAPDKSGLPSDRFSAERTGGSVSTLTIQRTQQEDSAVYLCASSLVVLNYGYTFGSGTRLTVV.

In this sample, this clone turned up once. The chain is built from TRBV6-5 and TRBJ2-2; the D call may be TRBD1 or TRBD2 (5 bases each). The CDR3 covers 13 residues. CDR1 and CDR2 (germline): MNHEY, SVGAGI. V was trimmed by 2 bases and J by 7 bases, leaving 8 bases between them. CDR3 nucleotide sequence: TGTGCCAGCAGTTACGCGAGGGGCGGGGAGCTGTTTTTT. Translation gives CASSYARGGELFF.

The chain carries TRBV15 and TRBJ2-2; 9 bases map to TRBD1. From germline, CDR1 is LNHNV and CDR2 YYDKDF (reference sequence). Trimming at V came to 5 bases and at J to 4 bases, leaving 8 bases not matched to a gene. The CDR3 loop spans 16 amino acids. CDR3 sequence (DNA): TGTGCCACCAGCGGTCCGGGACAGGGAGCCACCGGGGAGCTGTTTTTT. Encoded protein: CATSGPGQGATGELFF.

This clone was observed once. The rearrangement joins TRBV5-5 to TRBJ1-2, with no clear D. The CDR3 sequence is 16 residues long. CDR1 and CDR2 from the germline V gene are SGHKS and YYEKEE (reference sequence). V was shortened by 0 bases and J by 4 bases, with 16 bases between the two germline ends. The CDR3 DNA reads TGTGCCAGCAGCTTGGATGGGAGGACCCCCGGCTATGGCTACACCTTC. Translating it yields CASSLDGRTPGYGYTF. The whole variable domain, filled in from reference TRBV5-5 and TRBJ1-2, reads DAGVTQSPTHLIKTRGQQVTLRCSPISGHKSVSWYQQVLGQGPQFIFQYYEKEERGRGNFPDRFSARQFPNYSSELNVNALLLGDSALYLCASSLDGRTPGYGYTFGSGTRLTVV.

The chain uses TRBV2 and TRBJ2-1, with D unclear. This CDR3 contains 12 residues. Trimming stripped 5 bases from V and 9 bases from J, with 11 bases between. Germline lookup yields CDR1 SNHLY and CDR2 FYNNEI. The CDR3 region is CASSYADLEQFF. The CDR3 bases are TGTGCCAGCAGTTACGCCGACCTTGAGCAGTTCTTC.

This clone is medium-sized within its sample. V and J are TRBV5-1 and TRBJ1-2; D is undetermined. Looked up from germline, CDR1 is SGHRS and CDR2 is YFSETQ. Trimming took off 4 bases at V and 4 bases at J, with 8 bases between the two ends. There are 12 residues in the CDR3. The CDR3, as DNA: TGCGCCAGCAGCACGGGCACCTATGGCTACACCTTC. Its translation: CASSTGTYGYTF.

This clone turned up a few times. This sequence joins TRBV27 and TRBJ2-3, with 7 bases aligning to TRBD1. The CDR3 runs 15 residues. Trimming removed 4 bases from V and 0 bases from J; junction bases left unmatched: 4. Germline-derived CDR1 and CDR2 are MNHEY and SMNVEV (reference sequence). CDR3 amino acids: CASSWTGTSTDTQYF. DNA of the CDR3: TGTGCCAGCAGTTGGACAGGAACTAGCACAGATACGCAGTATTTT.

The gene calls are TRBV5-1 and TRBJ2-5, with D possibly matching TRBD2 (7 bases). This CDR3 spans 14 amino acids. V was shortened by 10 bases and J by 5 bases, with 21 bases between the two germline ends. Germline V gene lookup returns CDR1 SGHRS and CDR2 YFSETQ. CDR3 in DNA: TGCGCCCCCGGGCGCGGGGGCCCGGAGGAGACCCAGTACTTC. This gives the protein CAPGRGGPEETQYF.

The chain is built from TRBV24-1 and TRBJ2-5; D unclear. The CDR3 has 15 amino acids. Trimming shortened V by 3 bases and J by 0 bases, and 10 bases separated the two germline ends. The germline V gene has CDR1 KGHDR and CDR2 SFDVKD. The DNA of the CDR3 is TGTGCCACCAGTGATCCTGGACGGCACCAAGAGACCCAGTACTTC. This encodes CATSDPGRHQETQYF.

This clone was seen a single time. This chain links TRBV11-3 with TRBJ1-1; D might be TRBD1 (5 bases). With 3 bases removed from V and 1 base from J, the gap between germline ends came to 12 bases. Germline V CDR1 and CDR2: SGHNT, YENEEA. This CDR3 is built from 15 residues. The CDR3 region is CASSFVGVANTEAFF. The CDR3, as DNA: TGTGCCAGCAGCTTTGTAGGGGTGGCGAACACTGAAGCTTTCTTT.

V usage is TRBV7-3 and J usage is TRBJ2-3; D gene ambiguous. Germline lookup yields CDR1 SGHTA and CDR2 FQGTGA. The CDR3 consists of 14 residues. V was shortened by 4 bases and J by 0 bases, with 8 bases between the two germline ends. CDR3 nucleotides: TGTGCCAGCAGCTCGGCAGGTAGCACAGATACGCAGTATTTT. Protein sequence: CASSSAGSTDTQYF.

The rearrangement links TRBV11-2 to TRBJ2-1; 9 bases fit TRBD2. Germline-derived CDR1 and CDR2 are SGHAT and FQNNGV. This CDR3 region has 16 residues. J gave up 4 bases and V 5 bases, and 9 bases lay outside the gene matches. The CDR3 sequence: CASSPMTSGYYNEQFF. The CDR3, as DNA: TGTGCCAGCAGCCCCATGACTAGCGGCTATTACAATGAGCAGTTCTTC.

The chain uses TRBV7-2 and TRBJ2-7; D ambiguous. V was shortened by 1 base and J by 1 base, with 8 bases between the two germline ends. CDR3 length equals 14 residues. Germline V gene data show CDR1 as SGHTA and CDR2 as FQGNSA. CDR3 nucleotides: TGTGCCAGCAGCTTAGGTCCCCTTTCCTACGAGCAGTACGTC. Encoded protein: CASSLGPLSYEQYV.

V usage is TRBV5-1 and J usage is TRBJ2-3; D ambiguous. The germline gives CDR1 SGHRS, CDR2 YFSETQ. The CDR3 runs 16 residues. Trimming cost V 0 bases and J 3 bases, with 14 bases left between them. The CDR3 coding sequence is TGCGCCAGCAGCTTGGAGGACCGTCCTGGGACAGATACGCAGTATTTT. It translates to CASSLEDRPGTDTQYF.

CDR3 sequence reads: CASSLEAGPQFF. The CDR3 bases are TGCGCCAGCAGCTTGGAAGCGGGACCTCAGTTCTTC. V is TRBV5-1 and J is TRBJ2-1; 7 nucleotides agree with TRBD2. V lost 0 bases to trimming and J lost 13 bases; unmatched junction nucleotides: 4. The germline gives CDR1 SGHRS, CDR2 YFSETQ. This CDR3 has 12 amino acids.

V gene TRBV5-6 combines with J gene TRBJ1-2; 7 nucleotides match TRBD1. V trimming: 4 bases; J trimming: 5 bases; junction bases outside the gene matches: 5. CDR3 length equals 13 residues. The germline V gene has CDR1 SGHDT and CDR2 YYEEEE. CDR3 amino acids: CASSATGEYGYTF. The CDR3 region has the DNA TGTGCCAGCAGCGCAACAGGGGAATATGGCTACACCTTC.

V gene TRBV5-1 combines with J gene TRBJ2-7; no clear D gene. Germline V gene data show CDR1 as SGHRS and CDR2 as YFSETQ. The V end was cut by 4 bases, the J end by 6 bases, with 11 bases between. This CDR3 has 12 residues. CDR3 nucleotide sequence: TGCGCCAGCAGCCCCCAATTAGGCGAGCAGTACTTC. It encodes CASSPQLGEQYF.

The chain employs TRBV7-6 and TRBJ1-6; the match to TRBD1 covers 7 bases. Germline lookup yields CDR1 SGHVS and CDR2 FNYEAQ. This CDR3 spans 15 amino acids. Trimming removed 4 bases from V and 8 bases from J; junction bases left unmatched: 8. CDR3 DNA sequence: TGTGCCAGCAGCTCCCGAGGGGGCAGGGATTCACCCCTCCACTTT. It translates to CASSSRGGRDSPLHF.

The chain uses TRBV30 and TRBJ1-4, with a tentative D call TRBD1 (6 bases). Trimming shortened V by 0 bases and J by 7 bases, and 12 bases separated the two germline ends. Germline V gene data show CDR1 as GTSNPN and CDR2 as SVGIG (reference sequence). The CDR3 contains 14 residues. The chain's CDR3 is CAWSVTARGEKLFF. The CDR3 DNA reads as TGTGCCTGGAGTGTAACCGCCAGGGGTGAAAAACTGTTTTTT. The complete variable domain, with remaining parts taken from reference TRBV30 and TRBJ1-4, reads SQTIHQWPATLVQPVGSPLSLECTVEGTSNPNLYWYRQAAGRGLQLLFYSVGIGQISSEVPQNLSASRPQDRQFILSSKKLLLSDSGFYLCAWSVTARGEKLFFGSGTQLSVL.

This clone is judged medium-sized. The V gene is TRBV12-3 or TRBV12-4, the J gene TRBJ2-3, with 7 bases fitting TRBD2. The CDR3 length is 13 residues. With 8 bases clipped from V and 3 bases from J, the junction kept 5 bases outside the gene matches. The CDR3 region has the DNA TGTGCCAGCCAGGGAGGGCCAACAGATACGCAGTATTTT. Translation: CASQGGPTDTQYF.

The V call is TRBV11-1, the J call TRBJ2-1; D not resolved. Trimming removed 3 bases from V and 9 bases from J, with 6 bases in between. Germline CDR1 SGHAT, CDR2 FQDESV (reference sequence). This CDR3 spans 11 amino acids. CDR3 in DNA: TGTGCCAGCAGCTTCGAGAGTGAGCAGTTCTTC. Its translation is CASSFESEQFF.